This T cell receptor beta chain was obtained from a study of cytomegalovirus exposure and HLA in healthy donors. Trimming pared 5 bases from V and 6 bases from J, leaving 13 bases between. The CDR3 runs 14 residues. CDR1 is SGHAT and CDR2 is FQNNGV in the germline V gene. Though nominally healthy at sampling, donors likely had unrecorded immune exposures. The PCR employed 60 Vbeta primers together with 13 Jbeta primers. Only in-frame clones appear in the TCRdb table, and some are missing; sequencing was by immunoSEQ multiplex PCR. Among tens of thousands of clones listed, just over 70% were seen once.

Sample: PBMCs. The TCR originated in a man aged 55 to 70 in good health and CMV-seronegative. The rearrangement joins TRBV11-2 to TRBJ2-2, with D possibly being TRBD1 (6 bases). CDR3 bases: TGTGCCAGCAGCCCCACAGGGTCCCCCGGGGAGCTGTTTTTT. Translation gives CASSPTGSPGELFF.